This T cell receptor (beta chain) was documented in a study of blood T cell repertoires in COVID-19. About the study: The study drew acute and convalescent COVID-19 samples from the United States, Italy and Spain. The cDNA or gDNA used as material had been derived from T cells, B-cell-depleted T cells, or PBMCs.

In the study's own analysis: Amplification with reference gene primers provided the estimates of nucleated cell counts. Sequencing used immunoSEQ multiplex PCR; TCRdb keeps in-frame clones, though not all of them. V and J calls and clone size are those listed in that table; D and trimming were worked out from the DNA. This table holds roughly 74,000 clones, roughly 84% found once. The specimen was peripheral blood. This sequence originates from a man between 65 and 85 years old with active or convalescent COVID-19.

CDR3 protein: CASSRTGNRDQPQHF. DNA of the CDR3: TGTGCCAGCAGCCGGACGGGAAACAGGGATCAGCCCCAGCATTTT. The gene calls are TRBV11-2 and TRBJ1-5, with D possibly being TRBD1 (6 bases). CDR3 size: 15 residues. Germline V lookup: CDR1 SGHAT, CDR2 FQNNGV. V lost 5 bases, J lost 5 bases, and 16 bases lay in between.